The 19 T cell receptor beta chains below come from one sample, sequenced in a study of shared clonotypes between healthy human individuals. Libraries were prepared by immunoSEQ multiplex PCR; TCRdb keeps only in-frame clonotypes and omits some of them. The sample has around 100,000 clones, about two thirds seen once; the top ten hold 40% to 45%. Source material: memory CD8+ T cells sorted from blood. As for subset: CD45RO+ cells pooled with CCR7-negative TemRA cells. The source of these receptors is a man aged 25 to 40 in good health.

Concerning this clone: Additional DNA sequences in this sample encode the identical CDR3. The CDR3 is CASSEKGTGELFF. In nucleotides, the CDR3 is TGTGCCAGCAGTGAAAAGGGGACCGGGGAGCTGTTTTTT. The gene calls are TRBV2 and TRBJ2-2; perhaps TRBD1 as D (5 bases). The V and J ends lost 2 bases and 5 bases respectively, with 6 bases between them. CDR1 SNHLY and CDR2 FYNNEI come from the germline V gene. The CDR3 length is 13 residues.

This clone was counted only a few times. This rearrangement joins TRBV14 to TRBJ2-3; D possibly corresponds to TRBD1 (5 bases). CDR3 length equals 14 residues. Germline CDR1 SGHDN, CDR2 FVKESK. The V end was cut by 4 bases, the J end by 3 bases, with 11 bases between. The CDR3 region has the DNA TGTGCCAGCAGCCCGACGAGACAGACAGATACGCAGTATTTT. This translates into CASSPTRQTDTQYF.

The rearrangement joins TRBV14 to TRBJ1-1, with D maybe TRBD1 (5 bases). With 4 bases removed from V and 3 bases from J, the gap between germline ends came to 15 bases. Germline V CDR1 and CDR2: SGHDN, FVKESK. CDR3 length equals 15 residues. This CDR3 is CASSPLSRGDTEAFF. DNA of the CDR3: TGTGCCAGCAGCCCATTATCCCGGGGGGACACTGAAGCTTTCTTT.

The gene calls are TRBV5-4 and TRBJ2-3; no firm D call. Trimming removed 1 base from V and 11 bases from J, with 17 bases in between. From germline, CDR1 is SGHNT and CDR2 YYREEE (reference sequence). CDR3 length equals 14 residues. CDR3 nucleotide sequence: TGTGCCAGCAGCTTGCAGGAGTCCGGTAGTCGGCAGTATTTT. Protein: CASSLQESGSRQYF.

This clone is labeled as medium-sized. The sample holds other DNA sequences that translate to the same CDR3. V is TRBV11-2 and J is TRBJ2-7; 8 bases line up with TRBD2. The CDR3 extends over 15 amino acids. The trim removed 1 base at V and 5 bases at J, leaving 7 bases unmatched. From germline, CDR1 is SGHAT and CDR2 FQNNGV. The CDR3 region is CASSLVDSGKDEQYF. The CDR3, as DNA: TGTGCCAGCAGCTTAGTGGATAGCGGGAAAGACGAGCAGTACTTC.

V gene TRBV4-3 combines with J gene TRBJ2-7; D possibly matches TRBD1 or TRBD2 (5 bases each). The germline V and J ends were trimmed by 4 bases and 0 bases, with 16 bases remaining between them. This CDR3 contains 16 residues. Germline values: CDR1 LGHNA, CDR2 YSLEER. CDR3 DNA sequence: TGCGCCAGCAGCCTAGCCGGGGCAGGGAGCTCCTACGAGCAGTACTTC. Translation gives CASSLAGAGSSYEQYF.

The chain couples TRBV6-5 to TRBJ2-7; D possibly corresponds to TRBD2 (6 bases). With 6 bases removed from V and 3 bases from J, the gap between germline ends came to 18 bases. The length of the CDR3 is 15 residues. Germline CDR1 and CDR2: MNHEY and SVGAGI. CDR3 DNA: TGTGCCAGCAGGGGAGGATCCGCTGAAATCTACGAGCAGTACTTC. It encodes CASRGGSAEIYEQYF.

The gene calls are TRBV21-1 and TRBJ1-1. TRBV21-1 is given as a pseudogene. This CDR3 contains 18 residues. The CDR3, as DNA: TGTGCCAGCAGCAAAGTGGGTCAGGAGGGGGAGGGGAACACTGAAGCTTTCTTT. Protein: CASSKVGQEGEGNTEAFF.

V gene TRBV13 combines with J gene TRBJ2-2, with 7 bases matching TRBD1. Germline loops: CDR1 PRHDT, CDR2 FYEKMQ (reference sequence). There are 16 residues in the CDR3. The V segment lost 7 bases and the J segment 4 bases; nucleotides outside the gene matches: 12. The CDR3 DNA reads TGTGCCAGCACCGCCCCGGCAGGGGGTATCACCGGGGAGCTGTTTTTT. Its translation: CASTAPAGGITGELFF.

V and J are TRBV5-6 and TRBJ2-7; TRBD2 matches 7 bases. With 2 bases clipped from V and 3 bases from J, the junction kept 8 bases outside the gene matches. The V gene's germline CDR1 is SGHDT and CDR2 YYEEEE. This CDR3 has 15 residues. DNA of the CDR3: TGTGCCAGCAGCTTTAATGCGGGAGCGTTCTACGAGCAGTACTTC. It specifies CASSFNAGAFYEQYF.

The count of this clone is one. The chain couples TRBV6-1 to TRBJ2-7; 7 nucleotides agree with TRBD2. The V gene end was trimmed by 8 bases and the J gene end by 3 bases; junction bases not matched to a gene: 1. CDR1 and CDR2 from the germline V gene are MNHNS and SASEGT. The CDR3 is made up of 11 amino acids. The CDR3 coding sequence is TGTGCCAGCCGGGACTACTACGAGCAGTACTTC. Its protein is CASRDYYEQYF.

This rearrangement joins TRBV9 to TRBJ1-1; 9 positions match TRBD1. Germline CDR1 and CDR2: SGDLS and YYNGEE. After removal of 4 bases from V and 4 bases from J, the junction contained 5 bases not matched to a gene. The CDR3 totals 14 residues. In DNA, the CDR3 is TGTGCCAGCAGCCCAAGACAGGGGGGCACTGAAGCTTTCTTT. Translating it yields CASSPRQGGTEAFF. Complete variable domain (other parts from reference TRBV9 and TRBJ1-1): DSGVTQTPKHLITATGQRVTLRCSPRSGDLSVYWYQQSLDQGLQFLIQYYNGEERAKGNILERFSAQQFPDLHSELNLSSLELGDSALYFCASSPRQGGTEAFFGQGTRLTVV.

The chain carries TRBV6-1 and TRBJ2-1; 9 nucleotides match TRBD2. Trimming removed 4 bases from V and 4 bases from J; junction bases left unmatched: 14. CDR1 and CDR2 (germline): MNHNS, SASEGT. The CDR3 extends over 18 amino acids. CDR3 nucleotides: TGTGCCAGCAGTGGGGGCGGGGCGGGGGGGCTATGGTACAATGAGCAGTTCTTC. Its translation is CASSGGGAGGLWYNEQFF.

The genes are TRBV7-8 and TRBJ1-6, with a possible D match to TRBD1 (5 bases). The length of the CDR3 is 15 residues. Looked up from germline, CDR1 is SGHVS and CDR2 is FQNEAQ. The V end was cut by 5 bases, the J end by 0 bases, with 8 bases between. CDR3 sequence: CASSKGSSYNSPLHF. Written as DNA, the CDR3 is TGTGCCAGCAGCAAGGGGAGCTCCTATAATTCACCCCTCCACTTT.

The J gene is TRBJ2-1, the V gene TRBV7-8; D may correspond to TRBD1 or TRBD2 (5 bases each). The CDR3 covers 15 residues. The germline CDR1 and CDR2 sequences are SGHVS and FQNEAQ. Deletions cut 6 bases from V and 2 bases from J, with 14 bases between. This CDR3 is CASRTGPSPYNEQFF. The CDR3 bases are TGTGCCAGCAGGACGGGACCTTCGCCCTACAATGAGCAGTTCTTC.

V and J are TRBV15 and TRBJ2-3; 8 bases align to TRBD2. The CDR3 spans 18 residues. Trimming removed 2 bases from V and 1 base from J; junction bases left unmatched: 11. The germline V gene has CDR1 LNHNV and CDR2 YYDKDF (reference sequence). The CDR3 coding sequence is TGTGCCACCAGCAGAATGACTACGGGACTAGGGCGCACAGATACGCAGTATTTT. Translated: CATSRMTTGLGRTDTQYF.

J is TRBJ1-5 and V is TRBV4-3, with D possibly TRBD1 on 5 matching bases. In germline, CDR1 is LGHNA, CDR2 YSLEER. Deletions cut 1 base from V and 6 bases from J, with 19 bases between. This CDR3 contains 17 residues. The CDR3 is CASSQVGRKTGGQPQHF. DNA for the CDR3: TGCGCCAGCAGCCAAGTAGGTCGGAAGACCGGGGGTCAGCCCCAGCATTTT.

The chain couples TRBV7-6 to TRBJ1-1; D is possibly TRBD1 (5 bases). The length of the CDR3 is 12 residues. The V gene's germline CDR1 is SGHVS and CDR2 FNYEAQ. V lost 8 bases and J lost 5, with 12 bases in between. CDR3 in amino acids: CASGWGGTEAFF. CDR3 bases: TGTGCCAGCGGGTGGGGGGGGACTGAAGCTTTCTTT.

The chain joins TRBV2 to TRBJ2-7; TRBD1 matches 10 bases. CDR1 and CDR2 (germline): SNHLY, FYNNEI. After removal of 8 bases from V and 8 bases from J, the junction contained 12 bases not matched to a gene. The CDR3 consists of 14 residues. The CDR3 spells CASRSGTGVLQQYF. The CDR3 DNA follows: TGTGCCAGCCGGAGCGGGACAGGGGTTTTGCAGCAGTACTTC. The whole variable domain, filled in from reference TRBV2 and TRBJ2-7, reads EPEVTQTPSHQVTQMGQEVILRCVPISNHLYFYWYRQILGQKVEFLVSFYNNEISEKSEIFDDQFSVERPDGSNFTLKIRSTKLEDSAMYFCASRSGTGVLQQYFGPGTRLTVT.